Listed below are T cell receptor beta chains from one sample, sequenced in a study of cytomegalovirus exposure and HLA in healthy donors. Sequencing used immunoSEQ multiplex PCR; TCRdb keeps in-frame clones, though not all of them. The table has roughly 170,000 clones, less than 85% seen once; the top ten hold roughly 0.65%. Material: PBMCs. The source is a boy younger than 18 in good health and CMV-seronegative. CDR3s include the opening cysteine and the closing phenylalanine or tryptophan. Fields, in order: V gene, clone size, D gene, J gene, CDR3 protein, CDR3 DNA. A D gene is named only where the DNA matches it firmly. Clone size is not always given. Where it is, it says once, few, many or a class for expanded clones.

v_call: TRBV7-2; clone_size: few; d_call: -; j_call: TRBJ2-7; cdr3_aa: CASSSRPKYEQYF; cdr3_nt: TGTGCCAGCAGCTCCAGGCCGAAGTATGAGCAGTACTTC
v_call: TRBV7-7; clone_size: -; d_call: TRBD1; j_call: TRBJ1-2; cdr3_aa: CASSPPGQTNYGYTF; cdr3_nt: TGTGCTAGCAGCCCGCCGGGACAGACAAACTATGGCTACACCTTC
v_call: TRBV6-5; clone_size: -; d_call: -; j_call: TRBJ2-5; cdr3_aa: CASSPLWDSQETQYF; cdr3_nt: -
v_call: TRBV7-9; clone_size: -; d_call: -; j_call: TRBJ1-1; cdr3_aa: CASSAGLMNTEAFF; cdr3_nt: TGTGCCAGCAGCGCCGGACTCATGAACACTGAAGCTTTCTTT
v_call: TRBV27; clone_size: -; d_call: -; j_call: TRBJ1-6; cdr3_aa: CASRVGTFTLSSYNSPLHF; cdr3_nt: TGTGCCAGCAGGGTCGGGACTTTCACACTAAGCTCCTATAATTCACCCCTCCACTTT
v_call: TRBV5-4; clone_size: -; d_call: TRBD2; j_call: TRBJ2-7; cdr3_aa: CASSYRLAGGPDEQYF; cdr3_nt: TGTGCCAGCAGCTACAGGCTAGCGGGAGGGCCAGACGAGCAGTACTTC
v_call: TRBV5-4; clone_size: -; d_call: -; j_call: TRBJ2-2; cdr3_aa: CASSFQGGTGELFF; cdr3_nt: TGCGCCAGCAGCTTCCAGGGTGGTACCGGGGAGCTGTTTTTT
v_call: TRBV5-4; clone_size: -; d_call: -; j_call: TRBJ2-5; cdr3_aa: CASIRDNQETQYF; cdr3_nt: TGTGCCAGCATCAGGGATAACCAAGAGACCCAGTACTTC
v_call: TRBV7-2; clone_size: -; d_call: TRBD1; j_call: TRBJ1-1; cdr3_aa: CASSPDGQGRFGTEAFF; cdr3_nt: TGTGCCAGCAGCCCCGACGGACAGGGTAGGTTTGGCACTGAAGCTTTCTTT
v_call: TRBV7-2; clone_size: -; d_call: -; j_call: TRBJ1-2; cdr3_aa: CASNLGYGGLRRTGYTF; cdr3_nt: TGTGCCAGCAACCTTGGATATGGGGGACTCCGACGTACTGGCTACACCTTC
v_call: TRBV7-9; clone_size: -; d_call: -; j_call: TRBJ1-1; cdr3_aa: CASSEGETAEAFF; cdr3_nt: TGTGCCAGCAGCGAGGGTGAGACGGCTGAAGCTTTCTTT
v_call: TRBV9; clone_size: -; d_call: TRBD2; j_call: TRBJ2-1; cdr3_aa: CASSVGGGNNEQFF; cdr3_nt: TGTGCCAGCAGCGTAGGGGGGGGAAATAATGAGCAGTTCTTC
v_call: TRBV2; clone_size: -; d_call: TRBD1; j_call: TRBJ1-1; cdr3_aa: CASRGTGPTEAFF; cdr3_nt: TGTGCCAGCAGAGGGACAGGGCCCACTGAAGCTTTCTTT
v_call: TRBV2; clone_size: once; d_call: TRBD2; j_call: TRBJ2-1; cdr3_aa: CASTGLAGANNEQFF; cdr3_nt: TGTGCCAGCACCGGACTAGCGGGGGCCAACAATGAGCAGTTCTTC
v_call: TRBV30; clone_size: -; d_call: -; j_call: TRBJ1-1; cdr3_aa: CAWSRGGDTEAFF; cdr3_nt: TGTGCCTGGAGTCGCGGGGGGGACACTGAAGCTTTCTTT
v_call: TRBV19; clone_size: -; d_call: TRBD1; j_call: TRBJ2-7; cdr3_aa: CATSGTGAYEQYF; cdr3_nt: TGTGCCACTTCAGGGACAGGGGCCTACGAGCAGTACTTC
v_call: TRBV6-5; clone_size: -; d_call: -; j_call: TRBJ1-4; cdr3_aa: CASSYSMGLEKLFF; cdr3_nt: TGTGCCAGCAGTTACTCGATGGGGCTCGAAAAACTGTTTTTT
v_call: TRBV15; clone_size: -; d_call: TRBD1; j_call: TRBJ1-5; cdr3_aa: CATSTGTGPSQPQHF; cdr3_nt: TGTGCCACCAGCACCGGGACAGGGCCGAGTCAGCCCCAGCATTTT
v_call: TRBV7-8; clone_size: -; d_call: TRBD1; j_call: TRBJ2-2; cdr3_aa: CASSADRGNTGELFF; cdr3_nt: TGTGCCAGCAGCGCTGACAGGGGAAACACCGGGGAGCTGTTTTTT
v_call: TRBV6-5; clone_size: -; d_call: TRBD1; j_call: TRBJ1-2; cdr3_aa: CASSYLQDRVQDGYTF; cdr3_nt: TGTGCCAGCAGTTACCTACAGGACAGGGTTCAGGACGGCTACACCTTC
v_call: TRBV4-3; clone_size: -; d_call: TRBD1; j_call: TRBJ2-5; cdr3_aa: CASSQDRGTGIETQYF; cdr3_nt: TGCGCCAGCAGCCAAGATCGGGGGACAGGGATAGAGACCCAGTACTTC
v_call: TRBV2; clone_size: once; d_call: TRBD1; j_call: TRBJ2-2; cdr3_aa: CASLSLTGSWTGELFF; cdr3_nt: TGTGCCAGCCTTAGCCTGACAGGGTCGTGGACCGGGGAGCTGTTTTTT
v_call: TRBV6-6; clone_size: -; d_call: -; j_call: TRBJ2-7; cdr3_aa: CASSYVRDNTYEQYF; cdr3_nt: TGTGCCAGCAGTTACGTTAGGGACAATACCTACGAGCAGTACTTC
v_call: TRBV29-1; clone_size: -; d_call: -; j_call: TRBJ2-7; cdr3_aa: CSVARDYEQYF; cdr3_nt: TGCAGCGTTGCGAGGGACTACGAGCAGTACTTC
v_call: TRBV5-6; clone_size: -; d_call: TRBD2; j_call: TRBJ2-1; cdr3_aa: CASSRTSGSGVYNEQFF; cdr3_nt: TGTGCCAGCAGCCGGACTAGCGGCAGTGGGGTCTACAATGAGCAGTTCTTC
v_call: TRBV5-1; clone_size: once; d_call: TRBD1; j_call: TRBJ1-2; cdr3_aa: CASSPQGGVDGYTF; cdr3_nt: TGCGCCAGCAGCCCACAGGGGGGTGTCGATGGCTACACCTTC